A selection of T cell receptor beta chains follows, all from one sample in a study of T cells after yellow fever vaccination. MiXCR, run by TCRdb on the 5' RACE reads, gives a single entry per CDR3 protein. Of 300,000 to 450,000 distinct CDR3 sequences listed, about 7.8% are singletons. The sequencing here drew on PBMCs, taken more than 40 days after the first yellow fever vaccination. The receptor set was obtained from a man aged 18 to 35 who received the YFV17D yellow fever vaccine. CDR3s include the opening cysteine and the closing phenylalanine or tryptophan. Fields, in order: V gene, clone size, CDR3 protein. Not every row has a clone size; where given, it reads once, few, many or a size class.

TRBV11-2,.,CAYIWTGAYEQYF
TRBV12-3/TRBV12-4,few,CATSPRQASVVLTF
TRBV18,.,CASSEDRVYGYNF
TRBV12-3/TRBV12-4,few,CASSLLAGEVSSSYNEQFF
TRBV18,.,CATTPSGGYYGYTF
TRBV14,many,CASSHHRDWEGYTF
TRBV7-2,.,CASGLAGGPGDTQYF
TRBV5-1,few,CASSQTTQTGPPYNEQFF
TRBV7-9,few,CASSLGRIVNTEAFF
TRBV6-2/TRBV6-3,.,CASRRVGAGGSSYNEQFF
TRBV7-9,.,CASRPRGGSTEAFF
TRBV10-3,few,CAISTDGWRGYTF
TRBV5-1,many,CASRRVGSTEAFF
TRBV5-6,.,CASRDRKRGETQYF
TRBV12-3/TRBV12-4,.,CASSWDRVKDEQFF
TRBV6-1,.,CASSLIAGSTDTQYF
TRBV29-1,.,CSVSFGTASNQPQHF
TRBV4-1,few,CASSHGTGLKEAFF
TRBV9,few,CASSARDSEKLFF
TRBV7-2,few,CASSFYSTGHNQPQHF
TRBV5-5,few,CASSLGLGLYGYTF
TRBV12-3/TRBV12-4,.,CASSATGLGTYEQYF
TRBV20-1,few,CSARPGGPNSPLHF
TRBV2,few,CASSEWTEAFF
TRBV9,many,CASSVGEETQYF
TRBV21-1,few,CAWHGRFAGVLSSYNEQFF
TRBV5-1,.,CASSRSTDSSYNEQFF
TRBV20-1,few,CSARVGDRPYEQYF
TRBV9,few,CASSGPQGAGANVLTF
TRBV5-6,few,CASSRASGGASEQFF
TRBV4-1,.,CASSQELAWVETQYF
TRBV11-2,few,CASSPQPLAGGGKNIQYF
TRBV27,.,CASSPQGAQGYTF
TRBV12-3/TRBV12-4,.,CASSFIEGATEAFF
TRBV20-1,few,CSVPGLGAYEQYF
TRBV11-1,few,CASSLAPGPNTEAFF
TRBV4-1,.,CASRTSWAVSSYNEQFF
TRBV21-1,.,CASSRGRGIITDTQYF